Listed below are T cell receptor beta chains from one sample, sequenced in a study of cytomegalovirus exposure and HLA in healthy donors. The assay was immunoSEQ multiplex PCR, and TCRdb's table has in-frame clones only and misses some. The profile shows 120,000 to 150,000 clones, around 85% of them singletons. The sample consisted of PBMCs. These receptors all come from a woman aged 50 to 65 in good health and CMV-seropositive. Both conserved end residues are part of each CDR3. The D gene is left open where the match is weak. Not every row has a clone size; where given, it reads once, few, many or a size class.

CDR3 DNA	CDR3 protein	clone size	D gene	J gene	V gene
TGCGCCAGCAGCCAAGATGGAGAGGGAGGAAAGCAGTACTTC	CASSQDGEGGKQYF	NA	NA	TRBJ2-7	TRBV4-1
TGTGCCAGCAGTGGGTTAGGCACAGATACGCAGTATTTT	CASSGLGTDTQYF	NA	NA	TRBJ2-3	TRBV2
TGTGCCAGCTCCCTACAGGGTGGTTCACCCCTCCACTTT	CASSLQGGSPLHF	NA	NA	TRBJ1-6	TRBV7-9
TGTGCCAGCAGTCGACTCCTAAATGAAAAACTGTTTTTT	CASSRLLNEKLFF	NA	NA	TRBJ1-4	TRBV6-5
TGTGCCAGCAGGCCCCGGGACACATCTAACACTGAAGCTTTCTTT	CASRPRDTSNTEAFF	once	NA	TRBJ1-1	TRBV27
TGTGCTAGCAGCCCAGGGACAGGAGACACCGGGGAGCTGTTTTTT	CASSPGTGDTGELFF	NA	TRBD1	TRBJ2-2	TRBV7-7
TGTGCCAGCAGCGTCCGGGACAGGCTAGATGGCTACACCTTC	CASSVRDRLDGYTF	NA	TRBD1	TRBJ1-2	TRBV9
TGTGCCAGCAGGATACTACTACAAGAGACCCAGTACTTC	CASRILLQETQYF	once	NA	TRBJ2-5	TRBV2
TGTGCCAGCAGTGAACGGGACAGGGGATTCGATGAGCAGTTCTTC	CASSERDRGFDEQFF	NA	TRBD1	TRBJ2-1	TRBV25-1
TGTGCCAGCAGTGACTCGATTACGGATGAGCAGTTCTTC	CASSDSITDEQFF	few	NA	TRBJ2-1	TRBV6-4
TGTGCTAGCAGCTTATTCGCGGGGGGGAACAATGAGCAGTTCTTC	CASSLFAGGNNEQFF	NA	TRBD2	TRBJ2-1	TRBV7-7
TGTCCGGCTGAGGGGGGGGACACTGAAGCTTTCTTT	CPAEGGDTEAFF	NA	NA	TRBJ1-1	TRBV28
TGCGCCAGCAGCTTGAATCCGGGGGTGTTTGAGGGCTACACCTTC	CASSLNPGVFEGYTF	NA	NA	TRBJ1-2	TRBV5-1
TGTGCCAGCAGCCAAGGCGTGGGCAGGGGATCTAGTGGCTACACCTTC	CASSQGVGRGSSGYTF	NA	NA	TRBJ1-2	TRBV4-2
TGCAGCTCAAAGGCGGGGGGCTATGGCTACACCTTC	CSSKAGGYGYTF	NA	NA	TRBJ1-2	TRBV29-1
TGTGCCAGCTCACCTACAGGGGGCGGAGAAAAACTGTTTTTT	CASSPTGGGEKLFF	NA	TRBD1	TRBJ1-4	TRBV18
TGTGCTAGTGGTCCTGGACAGGGTGAGGGCTACACCTTC	CASGPGQGEGYTF	NA	TRBD1	TRBJ1-2	TRBV12-5
TGTGCCAGCAGCTCGACTAGCGGGAGGATAGATACGCAGTATTTT	CASSSTSGRIDTQYF	NA	TRBD2	TRBJ2-3	TRBV7-8
TGTGCCAGCAGCTCAAGCAGGGTGGAGGGCTACACCTTC	CASSSSRVEGYTF	NA	NA	TRBJ1-2	TRBV5-4
TGTGCCTGCCAGGGATGGGGTGGCTACACCTTC	CACQGWGGYTF	few	NA	TRBJ1-2	TRBV28
TGTGCCAGCAGTCTGGGACTAGCGGGGTCCTACGAGCAGTACTTC	CASSLGLAGSYEQYF	once	TRBD2	TRBJ2-7	TRBV28
TGTGCCAGCAGCACGACAGGTGGGGATCAGCCCCAGCATTTT	CASSTTGGDQPQHF	NA	NA	TRBJ1-5	TRBV7-9
TGCGCCAGCAGCTATGGACAGGGCGACGAGCAGTACTTC	CASSYGQGDEQYF	few	TRBD1	TRBJ2-7	TRBV5-1
TGTGCCAGCAGTGAGATTTTAAGCGGGGGGGTGGATGAGCAGTTCTTC	CASSEILSGGVDEQFF	NA	TRBD2	TRBJ2-1	TRBV6-1
TGCAGCGTGGAGCTAGCGGTACGGGTAAATGAGCAGTTCTTC	CSVELAVRVNEQFF	once	TRBD2	TRBJ2-1	TRBV29-1
TGCGCCAGCAGCCAAGGGAGCTTGTTCAATGAGCAGTTCTTC	CASSQGSLFNEQFF	NA	NA	TRBJ2-1	TRBV4-3
TGTGCCAGCAGCCTGGGGACAAGAAACACTGAAGCTTTCTTT	CASSLGTRNTEAFF	NA	NA	TRBJ1-1	TRBV6-5
TGTGCCATCAAAGGACTAGCGGGATCCTACGAGCAGTACTTC	CAIKGLAGSYEQYF	NA	TRBD2	TRBJ2-7	TRBV10-3
TGTGCCAGCATACTAGCGGGGGGGCCGAAGTATGAGCAGCTCTTC	CASILAGGPKYEQLF	NA	TRBD2	TRBJ2-1	TRBV7-9
TGTGCCAGCAGCCCGGGACAGAGCTTCACAGATACGCAGTATTTT	CASSPGQSFTDTQYF	NA	TRBD1	TRBJ2-3	TRBV7-8
TGTGCCAGCAGCTTGACACCGTCATCCTACGAGCAGTACTTC	CASSLTPSSYEQYF	few	NA	TRBJ2-7	TRBV5-4
TGCGCCAGCAGCTTGGCCTCCAGTCAAGAGACCCAGTACTTC	CASSLASSQETQYF	NA	NA	TRBJ2-5	TRBV5-1
TGTGCCAGCAGCCCCCTCTCTCTAGTAGCCGGGGAGCTGTTTTTT	CASSPLSLVAGELFF	NA	NA	TRBJ2-2	TRBV4-2
TGTGCTAGCAGCCCAGGACTAGCGGGGGATTATGAGCAGTTCTTC	CASSPGLAGDYEQFF	NA	TRBD2	TRBJ2-1	TRBV7-7
TGTGCCAGCCGAGGGACAGGGCCTACAGATACGCAGTATTTT	CASRGTGPTDTQYF	NA	TRBD1	TRBJ2-3	TRBV2
TGTGCCAGCAGTTACTCCGCCCAGGGCGGAAACACTGAAGCTTTCTTT	CASSYSAQGGNTEAFF	NA	NA	TRBJ1-1	TRBV6-6
TGCAGCGTCAGGACAGGGGGGGAGCCCCAGCATTTT	CSVRTGGEPQHF	once	TRBD1	TRBJ1-5	TRBV29-1
TGTGCCAGTAGAGACGGACAGGGGGTGGGTCAGCCCCAGCATTTT	CASRDGQGVGQPQHF	NA	TRBD1	TRBJ1-5	TRBV19
TGTGCCAGTAGCCCCGGTTGGGGACAGGGGGAGACCCAGTACTTC	CASSPGWGQGETQYF	NA	TRBD1	TRBJ2-5	TRBV19
TGTGCCAGCAGCTTTGGGCAGGTAAACACTGAAGCTTTCTTT	CASSFGQVNTEAFF	NA	NA	TRBJ1-1	TRBV7-2
TGTGCCAGCAGTTATACTGTGGAGGGAGACGAGCAGTACTTC	CASSYTVEGDEQYF	few	NA	TRBJ2-7	TRBV6-5
TGCGCCAGCAGCGGGGCGGGACAGGGAGTCACTGAAGCTTTCTTT	CASSGAGQGVTEAFF	NA	TRBD1	TRBJ1-1	TRBV5-1
TGTGCCAGCAGCCTAGGGGGGGGGAACACTGAAGCTTTCTTT	CASSLGGGNTEAFF	NA	NA	TRBJ1-1	TRBV7-9
TGTGCCAGCAGCCCCCGGGACAGGGGGCAATCACCCCTCCACTTT	CASSPRDRGQSPLHF	few	TRBD1	TRBJ1-6	TRBV7-8
TGTGCCAGCAGCCCGCGGGACAGGGACTACGAGCAGTACTTC	CASSPRDRDYEQYF	NA	TRBD1	TRBJ2-7	TRBV13
TGTGCCAGCAGTGAAAAGCGACAGACTCGCGAGCAGTACTTC	CASSEKRQTREQYF	once	NA	TRBJ2-7	TRBV6-1
TGTGCCATCAGTCTGGGAAACACCATATATTTT	CAISLGNTIYF	once	NA	TRBJ1-3	TRBV10-3
TGCGCCAGCAGCCAAGATGTGGTAGGGAGCTATGGCTACACCTTC	CASSQDVVGSYGYTF	few	NA	TRBJ1-2	TRBV4-3
TGTGCCAGCAGCTTAATTTATAGCCACTATGGCTACACCTTC	CASSLIYSHYGYTF	NA	NA	TRBJ1-2	TRBV7-9
TGTGCCAGCTCCCCAGCGGGAGAGTTCACTGAAGCTTTCTTT	CASSPAGEFTEAFF	NA	NA	TRBJ1-1	TRBV18
TGCGCCAGCAGCTTGGACGAGACAGAGACCACAGATACGCAGTATTTT	CASSLDETETTDTQYF	NA	NA	TRBJ2-3	TRBV5-1
TGTGCCAGACAGGGACAGCAATATGGCTACACCTTC	CARQGQQYGYTF	once	TRBD1	TRBJ1-2	TRBV7-8
TGTGCCAGCAGCTTGAAGGAGGCTGGGGCCAACGTCCTGACTTTC	CASSLKEAGANVLTF	NA	NA	TRBJ2-6	TRBV7-8
TGTGCCAGCAGTTTGGGTGGGACAGGGGGCGACTATGGCTACACCTTC	CASSLGGTGGDYGYTF	NA	TRBD1	TRBJ1-2	TRBV28
TGTGCCAGCAGTGAAGCTCCAGGGAACTATGGCTACACCTTC	CASSEAPGNYGYTF	NA	NA	TRBJ1-2	TRBV2
TGTGCCAGCAGTTCTGGGGGGAATACGTATGGCTACACCTTC	CASSSGGNTYGYTF	few	NA	TRBJ1-2	TRBV2
TGTGCCAGCAGCCCCACGGGGAGCGGTGAGCAGTTCTTC	CASSPTGSGEQFF	few	NA	TRBJ2-1	TRBV7-3
TGTGCCAGCAGCCAAGGGTTGACGGGGAATTACTATGGCTACACCTTC	CASSQGLTGNYYGYTF	NA	NA	TRBJ1-2	TRBV4-2
TGTGCTAGTGGTTTGGTAGAGTGGACAGGGATCAATCAGCCCCAGCATTTT	CASGLVEWTGINQPQHF	NA	TRBD1	TRBJ1-5	TRBV12-5